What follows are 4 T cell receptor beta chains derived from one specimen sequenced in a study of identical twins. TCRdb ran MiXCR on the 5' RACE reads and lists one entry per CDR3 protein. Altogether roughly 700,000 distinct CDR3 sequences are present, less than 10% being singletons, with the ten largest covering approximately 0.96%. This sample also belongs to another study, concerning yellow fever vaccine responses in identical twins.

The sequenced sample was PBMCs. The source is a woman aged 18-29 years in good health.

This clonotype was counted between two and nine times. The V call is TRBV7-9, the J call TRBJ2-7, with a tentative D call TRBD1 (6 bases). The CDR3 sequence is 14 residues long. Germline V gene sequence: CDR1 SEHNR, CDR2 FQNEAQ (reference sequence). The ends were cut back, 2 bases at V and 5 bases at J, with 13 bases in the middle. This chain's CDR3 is CASSLRAQGHEQYF. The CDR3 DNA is TGTGCCAGCAGCTTAAGGGCACAGGGCCACGAGCAGTACTTC.

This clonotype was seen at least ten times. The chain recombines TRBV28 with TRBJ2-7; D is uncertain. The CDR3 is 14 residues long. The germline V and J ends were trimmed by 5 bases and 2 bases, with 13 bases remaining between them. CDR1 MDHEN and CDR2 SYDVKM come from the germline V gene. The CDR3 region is CASSAADPTYEQYF. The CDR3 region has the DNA TGTGCCAGCAGTGCTGCCGACCCTACCTACGAGCAGTACTTC.

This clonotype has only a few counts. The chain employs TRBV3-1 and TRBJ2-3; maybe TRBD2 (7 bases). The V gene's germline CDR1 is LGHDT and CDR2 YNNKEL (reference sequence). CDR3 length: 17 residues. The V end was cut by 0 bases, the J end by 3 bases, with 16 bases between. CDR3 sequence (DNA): TGTGCCAGCAGCCAAGATGCTTGGGGGGGCAGGACAGATACGCAGTATTTT. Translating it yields CASSQDAWGGRTDTQYF.

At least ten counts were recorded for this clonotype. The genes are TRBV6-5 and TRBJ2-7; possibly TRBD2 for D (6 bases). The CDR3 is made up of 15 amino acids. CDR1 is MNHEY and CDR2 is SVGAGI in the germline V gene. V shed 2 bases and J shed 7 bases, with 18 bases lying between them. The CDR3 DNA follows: TGTGCCAGCAGTTACGGAGTGGGACTCCAACGGGAGCAGTACTTC. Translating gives CASSYGVGLQREQYF.